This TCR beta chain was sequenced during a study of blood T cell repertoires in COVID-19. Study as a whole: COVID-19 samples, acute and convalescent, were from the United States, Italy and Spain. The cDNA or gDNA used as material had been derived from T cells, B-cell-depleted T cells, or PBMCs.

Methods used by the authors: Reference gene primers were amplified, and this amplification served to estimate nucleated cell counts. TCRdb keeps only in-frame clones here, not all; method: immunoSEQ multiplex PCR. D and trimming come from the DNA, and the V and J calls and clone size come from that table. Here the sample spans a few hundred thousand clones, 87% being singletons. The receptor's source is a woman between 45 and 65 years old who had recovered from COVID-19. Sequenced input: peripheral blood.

The CDR3 reads CASSLQGVTAPDTQYF. The CDR3, as DNA: TGTGCCAGCTCACTACAGGGGGTCACCGCCCCAGATACGCAGTATTTT. The chain combines TRBV18 with TRBJ2-3; 8 bases align to TRBD1. The J segment lost 4 bases and the V segment lost 4 bases, leaving 10 bases of the junction unmatched. The germline V gene has CDR1 KGHSH and CDR2 LQKENI. CDR3 length: 16 amino acids.